This TCR beta chain was sequenced for a study of blood T cell repertoires in COVID-19. Study information: Some COVID-19 samples were acute and others convalescent; all came from the United States, Italy and Spain.

Profiling relied on immunoSEQ multiplex PCR, and the TCRdb table lists in-frame clones only, not all of them. This table holds about 220,000 clones, 82% found once. The study drew participants aged about 18 to 95 years from around 24 US areas. The sample was PBMCs or T cells enriched from blood (not recorded which). This TCR was recovered from a woman aged 60-75 years who had recovered from COVID-19.

CDR3 sequence reads: CASSLRQGPNEQFF. Here the CDR3 DNA reads TGTGCCAGCAGCTTAAGACAGGGTCCCAATGAGCAGTTCTTC. The chain recombines TRBV7-7 with TRBJ2-1; 7 bases are a match to TRBD1. The CDR3 consists of 14 residues. The germline gives CDR1 SSHAT, CDR2 FNYEAQ (reference sequence). Trimming at V came to 2 bases and at J to 6 bases, leaving 4 bases not matched to a gene.